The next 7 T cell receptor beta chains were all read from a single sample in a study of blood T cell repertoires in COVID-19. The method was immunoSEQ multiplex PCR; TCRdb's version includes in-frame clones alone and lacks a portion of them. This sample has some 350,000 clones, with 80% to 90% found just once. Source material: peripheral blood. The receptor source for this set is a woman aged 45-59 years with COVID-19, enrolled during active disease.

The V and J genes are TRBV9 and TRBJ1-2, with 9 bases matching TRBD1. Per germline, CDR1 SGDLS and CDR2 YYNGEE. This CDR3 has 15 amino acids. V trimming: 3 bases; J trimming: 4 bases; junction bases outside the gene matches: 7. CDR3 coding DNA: TGTGCCAGCAGCGGCCGGGACAGGGAGGGCTATGGCTACACCTTC. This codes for CASSGRDREGYGYTF.

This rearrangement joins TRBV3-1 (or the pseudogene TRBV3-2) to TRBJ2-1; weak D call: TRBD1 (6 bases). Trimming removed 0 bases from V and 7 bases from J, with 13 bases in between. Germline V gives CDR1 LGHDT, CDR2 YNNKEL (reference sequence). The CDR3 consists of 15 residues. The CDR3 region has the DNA TGTGCCAGCAGCCAAGATCGTGTTAGGGGGAATGAGCAGTTCTTC. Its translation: CASSQDRVRGNEQFF.

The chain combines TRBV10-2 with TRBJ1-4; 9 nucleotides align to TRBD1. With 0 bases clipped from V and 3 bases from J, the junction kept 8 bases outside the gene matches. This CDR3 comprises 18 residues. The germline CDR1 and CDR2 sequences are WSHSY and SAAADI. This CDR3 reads CASSESPRRTGANEKLFF. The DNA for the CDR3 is TGCGCCAGCAGTGAGTCTCCTCGGAGGACAGGGGCTAATGAAAAACTGTTTTTT.

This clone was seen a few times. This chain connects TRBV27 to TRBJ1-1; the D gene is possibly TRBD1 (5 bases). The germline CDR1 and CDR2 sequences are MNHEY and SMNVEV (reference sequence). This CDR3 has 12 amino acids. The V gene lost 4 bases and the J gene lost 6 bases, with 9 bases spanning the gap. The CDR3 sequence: CASSSGGAEAFF. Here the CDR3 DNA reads TGTGCCAGCAGTTCCGGGGGGGCTGAAGCTTTCTTT.

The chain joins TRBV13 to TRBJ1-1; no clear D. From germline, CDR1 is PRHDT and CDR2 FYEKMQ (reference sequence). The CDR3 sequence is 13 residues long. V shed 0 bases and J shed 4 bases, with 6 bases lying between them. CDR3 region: CASSLGRFTEAFF. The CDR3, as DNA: TGTGCCAGCAGCTTAGGACGGTTCACTGAAGCTTTCTTT.

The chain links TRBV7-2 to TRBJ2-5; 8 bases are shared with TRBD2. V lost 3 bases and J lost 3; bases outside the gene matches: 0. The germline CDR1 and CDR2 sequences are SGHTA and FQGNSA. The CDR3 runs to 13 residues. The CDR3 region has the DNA TGTGCCAGCAGCTTTAGCGGGAAAGAGACCCAGTACTTC. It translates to CASSFSGKETQYF.

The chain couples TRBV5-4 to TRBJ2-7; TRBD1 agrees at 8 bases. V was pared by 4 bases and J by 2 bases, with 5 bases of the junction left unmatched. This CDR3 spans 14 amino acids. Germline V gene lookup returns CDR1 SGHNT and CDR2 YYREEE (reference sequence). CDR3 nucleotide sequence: TGTGCCAGCAGCCAGGGACAGGAGACCTACGAGCAGTACTTC. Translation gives CASSQGQETYEQYF.